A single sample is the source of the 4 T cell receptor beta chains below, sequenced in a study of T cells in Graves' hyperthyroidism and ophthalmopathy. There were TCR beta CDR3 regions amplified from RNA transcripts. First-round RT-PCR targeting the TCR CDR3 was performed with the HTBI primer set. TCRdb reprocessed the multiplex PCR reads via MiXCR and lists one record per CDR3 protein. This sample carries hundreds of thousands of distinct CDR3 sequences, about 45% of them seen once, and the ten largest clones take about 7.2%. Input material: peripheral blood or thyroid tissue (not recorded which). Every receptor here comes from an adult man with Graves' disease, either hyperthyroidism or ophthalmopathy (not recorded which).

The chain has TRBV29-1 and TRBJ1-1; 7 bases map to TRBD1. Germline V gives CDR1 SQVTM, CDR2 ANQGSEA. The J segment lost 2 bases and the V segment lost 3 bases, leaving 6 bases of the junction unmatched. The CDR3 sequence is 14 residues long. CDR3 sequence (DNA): TGCAGCGTTGACTTGGGACAGTTAAACACTGAAGCTTTCTTT. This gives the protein CSVDLGQLNTEAFF.

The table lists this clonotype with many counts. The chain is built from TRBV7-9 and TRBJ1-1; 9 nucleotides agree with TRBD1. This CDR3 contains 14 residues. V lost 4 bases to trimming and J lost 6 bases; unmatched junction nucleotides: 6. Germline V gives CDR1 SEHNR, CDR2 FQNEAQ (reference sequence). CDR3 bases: TGTGCCAGCAGCTCACAGGACAGGGGCCCTGAAGCTTTCTTT. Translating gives CASSSQDRGPEAFF.

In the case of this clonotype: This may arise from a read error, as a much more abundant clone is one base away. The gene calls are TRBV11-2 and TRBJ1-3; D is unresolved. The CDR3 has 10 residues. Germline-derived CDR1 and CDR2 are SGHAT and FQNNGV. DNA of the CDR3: TGTGTCAGCAGCGGGATCACCATATATTTT. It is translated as CVSSGITIYF.

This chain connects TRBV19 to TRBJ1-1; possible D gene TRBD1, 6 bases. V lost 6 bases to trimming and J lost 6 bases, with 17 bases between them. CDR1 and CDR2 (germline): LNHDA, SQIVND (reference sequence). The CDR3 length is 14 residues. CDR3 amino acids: CASSETGTASEAFF. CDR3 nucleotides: TGTGCCAGTAGCGAAACAGGGACGGCTTCTGAAGCTTTCTTT.